This T cell receptor beta chain is from a study of lymphopenia after photon versus proton radiotherapy (dated by TCRdb to the late 2010s). Regarding the complete study: The immunological effects of photon versus proton radiation therapy were compared in patients with gastrointestinal tumors who developed high-grade lymphopenia. The cohort comprised 15 to 20 patients with gastrointestinal tumors who received either photon or proton therapy and then developed lymphopenia. The study was designed to characterize how the impact on the immune system differs between the two radiation modalities.

Note on this clone: Its antigen is currently not known. The sample holds no much larger clone one base away, and base qualities are not on file.

V loses 5 bases at its end and J loses 8 bases; junction bases beyond the gene matches: 5. According to the germline V gene, CDR1 reads SGHTA and CDR2 reads FQGTGA. The CDR3 covers 13 residues, taking in both the cysteine and the phenylalanine. Solely the CDR3 DNA is kept, with 39 bases framed from the first base. Libraries came from the immunoSEQ multiplex PCR assay. T cell repertoires were profiled with deep sequencing of rearranged TCR beta loci together with multiparametric flow cytometry. The clones in this table, taken by TCRdb from immuneACCESS, are in-frame only. Not every clone is retained; where verified, under half of the shortfall comes from an unresolved V gene, and the cause of the rest is unknown. The sample has approximately 24,000 clones on record, 87% of them singletons. Around 19% of the sample lies in the top ten. Results and caveats for the whole study, not just this receptor: Relative stability during treatment was observed in proton-treated patients, whereas loss of naive T cells and TCR diversity and gain of effector/memory populations were observed in photon-treated patients. After the lymphocyte count nadir, oligoclonal expansion, especially of CD8+ Temra cells, was observed in photon-treated repertoires, and the drop in diversity was driven by this expansion. Among patients across the cohort who died, overall survival time showed an inverse correlation with a larger post-nadir drop in TCR diversity. The authors looked at the survival association only in patients who died, and they framed better survival with proton therapy as a possibility rather than a demonstrated result.

This material consisted of peripheral blood, taken from a patient treated with photon-based radiotherapy. This TCR came from a man aged 45-65 years with gastric cancer. The chain is made from TRBV7-3 and TRBJ1-1; 10 bases in between match TRBD1. The nucleotides read TGTGCCAGCAGCCGGGACAGGGGAGGGGAAGCTTTCTTT. This encodes CASSRDRGGEAFF.